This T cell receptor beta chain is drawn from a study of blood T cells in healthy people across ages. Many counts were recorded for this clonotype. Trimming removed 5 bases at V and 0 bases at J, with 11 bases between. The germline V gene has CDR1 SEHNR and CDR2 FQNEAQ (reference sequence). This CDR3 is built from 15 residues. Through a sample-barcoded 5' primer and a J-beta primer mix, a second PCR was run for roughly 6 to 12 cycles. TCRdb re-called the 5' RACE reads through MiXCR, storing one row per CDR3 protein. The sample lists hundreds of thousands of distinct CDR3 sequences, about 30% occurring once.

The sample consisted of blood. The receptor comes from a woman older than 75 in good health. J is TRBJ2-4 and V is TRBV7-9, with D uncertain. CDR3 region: CASSPVNGAKNIQYF. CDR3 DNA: TGTGCCAGCAGCCCAGTCAATGGAGCCAAAAACATTCAGTACTTC.